This T cell receptor beta chain was found in a study of Tregs in tolerant kidney transplant recipients. The study, taken as a whole, reports: Some patients' samples used different primers over time, so nucleotide sequences weren't comparable. Validation in larger populations is needed because few patients were studied. The most relevant donor-specific Treg TCRbeta repertoire apparently came from expansion with activated donor B cells.

Comment on this clone: Its antigen is not known. The CDR3 end falls 3 residues outside the read, so it is completed with the germline J gene.

The junction had 6 bases not matched to a gene; V was cut back by 4 bases and J by 1 base. Germline V lookup: CDR1 SGHRS, CDR2 YFSETQ. This CDR3 contains 16 residues. Mixed chimerism was transient after nonmyeloablative marrow transplants from related graft donors. Thawed PBMCs were FACS-sorted into unstimulated CD4+CD25+CD127- regulatory T cells, CD4+CD25- non-regulatory cells, CD4 and CD8 cells. Data came from immunoSEQ multiplex PCR; TCRdb stores just in-frame clones and leaves some out. The sample features around 15,000 clones, with 3.5% to 4% in its top ten. The sequence was collected from a human patient who received a combined kidney and bone marrow transplant. Some T cells may be graft donor cells. Sequenced here: CD4+ T cells from blood (PBMCs), sampled 12 months after the transplant. This chain uses TRBV5-1 with TRBJ2-2; TRBD1 matches 8 bases. The CDR3 bases that were read are TGCGCCAGCAGCATACGACAGGGGAAGAACACCGGGGAG. It codes for CASSIRQGKNTGE. Given in full, the CDR3 is CASSIRQGKNTGELFF.